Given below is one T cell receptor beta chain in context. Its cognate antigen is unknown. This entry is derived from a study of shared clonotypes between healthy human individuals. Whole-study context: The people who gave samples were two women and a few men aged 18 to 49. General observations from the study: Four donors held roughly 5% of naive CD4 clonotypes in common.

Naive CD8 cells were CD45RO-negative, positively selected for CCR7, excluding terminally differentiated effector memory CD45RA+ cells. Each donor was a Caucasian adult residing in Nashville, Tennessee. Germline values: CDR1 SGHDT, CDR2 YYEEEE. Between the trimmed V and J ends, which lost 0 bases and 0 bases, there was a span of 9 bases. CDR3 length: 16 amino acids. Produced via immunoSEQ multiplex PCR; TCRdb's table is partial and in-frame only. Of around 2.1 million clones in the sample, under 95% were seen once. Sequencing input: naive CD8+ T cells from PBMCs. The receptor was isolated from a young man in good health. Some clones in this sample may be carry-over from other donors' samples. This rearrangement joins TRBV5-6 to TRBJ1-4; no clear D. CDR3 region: CASSLGSGSTNEKLFF. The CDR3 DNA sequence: TGTGCCAGCAGCTTGGGTTCCGGATCAACTAATGAAAAACTGTTTTTT.